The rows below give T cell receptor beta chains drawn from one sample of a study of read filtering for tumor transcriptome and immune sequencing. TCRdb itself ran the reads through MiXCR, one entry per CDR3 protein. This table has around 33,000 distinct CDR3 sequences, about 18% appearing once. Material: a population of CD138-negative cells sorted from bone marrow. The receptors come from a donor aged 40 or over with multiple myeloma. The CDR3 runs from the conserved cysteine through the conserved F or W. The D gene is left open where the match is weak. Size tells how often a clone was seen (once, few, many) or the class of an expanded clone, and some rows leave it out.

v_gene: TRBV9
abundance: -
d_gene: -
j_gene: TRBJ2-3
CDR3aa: CASSEADTDTQYF
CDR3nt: TGTGCCAGCAGCGAGGCCGACACAGATACGCAGTACTTT

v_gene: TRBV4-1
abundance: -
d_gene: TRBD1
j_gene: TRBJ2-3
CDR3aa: CASSLLWDRGGDTQYF
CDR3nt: TGCGCCAGCAGTCTACTTTGGGACAGGGGCGGGGATACGCAGTATTTT

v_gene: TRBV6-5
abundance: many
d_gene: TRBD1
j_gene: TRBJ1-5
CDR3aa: CASSPGTGNQPQHF
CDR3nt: TGTGCCAGCAGTCCGGGGACAGGCAATCAGCCCCAGCATTTT

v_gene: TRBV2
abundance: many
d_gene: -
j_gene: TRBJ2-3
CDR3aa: CASSRGDRNTQYF
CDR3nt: TGTGCCAGCAGCAGGGGGGATAGGAATACGCAGTATTTT

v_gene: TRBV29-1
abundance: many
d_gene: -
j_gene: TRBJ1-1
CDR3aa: CSVEDHRNTEAFF
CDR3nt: TGCAGCGTTGAAGATCATCGGAACACTGAAGCTTTCTTT

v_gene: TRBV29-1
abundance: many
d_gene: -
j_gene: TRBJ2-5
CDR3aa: CSVESKTGLGETQYF
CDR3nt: TGCAGCGTTGAAAGTAAAACGGGCTTGGGGGAGACCCAGTACTTC

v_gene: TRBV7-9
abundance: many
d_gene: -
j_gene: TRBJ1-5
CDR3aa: CASSQYSNQPQHF
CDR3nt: TGTGCCAGCAGCCAATATAGCAATCAGCCCCAGCATTTT

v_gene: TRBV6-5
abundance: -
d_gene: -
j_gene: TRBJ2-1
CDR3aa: CASSYKYGEYSYNEQLF
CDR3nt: TGTGCCAGCAGTTATAAATACGGGGAGTACTCCTACAATGAGCAGCTCTTC

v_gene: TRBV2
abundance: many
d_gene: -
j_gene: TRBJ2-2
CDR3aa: CASMETLSTGELFF
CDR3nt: TGTGCCAGCATGGAGACCCTTTCCACCGGGGAGCTGTTTTTT

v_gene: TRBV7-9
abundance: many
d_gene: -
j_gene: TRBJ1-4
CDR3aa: CASTPFATNEKLFF
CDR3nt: TGTGCCAGCACCCCTTTTGCAACTAATGAAAAACTGTTTTTT

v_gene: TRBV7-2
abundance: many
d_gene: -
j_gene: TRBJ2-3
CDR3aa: CASSLGLGGAGADTQYF
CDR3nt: TGTGCCAGCAGCTTAGGATTGGGCGGGGCCGGCGCGGATACGCAGTATTTT

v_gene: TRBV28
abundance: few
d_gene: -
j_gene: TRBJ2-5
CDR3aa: CASRSHHRKETQYF
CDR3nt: TGTGCCAGCAGATCTCACCATAGAAAAGAGACCCAGTACTTC

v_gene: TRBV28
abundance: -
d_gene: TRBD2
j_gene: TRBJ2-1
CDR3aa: CARSFPEREFAYNEQFF
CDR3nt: TGTGCTCGCAGTTTCCCCGAGCGGGAGTTCGCCTACAATGAGCAGTTCTTC